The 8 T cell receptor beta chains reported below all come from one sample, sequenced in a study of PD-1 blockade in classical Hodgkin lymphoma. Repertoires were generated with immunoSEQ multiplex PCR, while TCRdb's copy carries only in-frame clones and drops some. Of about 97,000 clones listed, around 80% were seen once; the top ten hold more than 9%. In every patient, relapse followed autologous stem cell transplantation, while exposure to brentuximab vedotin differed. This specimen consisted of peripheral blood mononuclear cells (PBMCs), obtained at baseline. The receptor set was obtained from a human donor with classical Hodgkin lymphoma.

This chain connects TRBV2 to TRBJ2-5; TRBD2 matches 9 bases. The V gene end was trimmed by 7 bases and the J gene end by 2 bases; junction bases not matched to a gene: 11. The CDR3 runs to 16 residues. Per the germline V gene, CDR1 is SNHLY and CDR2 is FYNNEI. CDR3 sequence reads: CASIPAASGKQETQYF. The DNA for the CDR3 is TGTGCCAGCATACCGGCGGCTAGCGGGAAGCAAGAGACCCAGTACTTC.

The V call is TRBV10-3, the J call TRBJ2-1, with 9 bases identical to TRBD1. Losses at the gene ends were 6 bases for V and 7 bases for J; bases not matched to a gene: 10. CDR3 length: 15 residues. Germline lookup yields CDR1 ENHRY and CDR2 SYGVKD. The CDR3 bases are TGTGCCATCAGACCCGGGACAGGGTTAGGGAATGAGCAGTTCTTC. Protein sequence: CAIRPGTGLGNEQFF.

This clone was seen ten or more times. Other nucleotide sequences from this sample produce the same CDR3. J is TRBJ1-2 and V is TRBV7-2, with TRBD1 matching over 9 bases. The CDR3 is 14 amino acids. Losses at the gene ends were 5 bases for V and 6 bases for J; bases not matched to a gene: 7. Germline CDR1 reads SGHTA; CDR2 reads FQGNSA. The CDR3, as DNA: TGTGCCAGCAGCCCAACAGGGGGCCGGGATGGCTACACCTTC. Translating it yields CASSPTGGRDGYTF. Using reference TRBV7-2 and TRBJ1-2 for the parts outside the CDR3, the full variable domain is GAGVSQSPSNKVTEKGKDVELRCDPISGHTALYWYRQSLGQGLEFLIYFQGNSAPDKSGLPSDRFSAERTGGSVSTLTIQRTQQEDSAVYLCASSPTGGRDGYTFGSGTRLTVV.

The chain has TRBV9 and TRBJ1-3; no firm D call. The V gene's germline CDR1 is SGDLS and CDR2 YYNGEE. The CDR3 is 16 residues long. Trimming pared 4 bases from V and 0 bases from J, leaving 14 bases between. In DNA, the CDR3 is TGTGCCAGCAGCCCCCGGGCATCGAGCTCTGGAAACACCATATATTTT. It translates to CASSPRASSSGNTIYF.

CDR3: CASSLTGIGNQPQHF. CDR3 bases: TGTGCCAGCAGCCTGACAGGAATCGGCAATCAGCCCCAGCATTTT. This rearrangement joins TRBV28 to TRBJ1-5, with D perhaps matching TRBD1 (6 bases). V was pared by 6 bases and J by 2 bases, with 14 bases between. Germline assignment: CDR1 MDHEN and CDR2 SYDVKM. The CDR3 runs to 15 residues.

The CDR3, as DNA: TGTGCCAGCACTCTGGGGCAGGGATACACCGGGGAGCTGTTTTTT. Residues: CASTLGQGYTGELFF. The chain carries TRBV28 and TRBJ2-2, with D possibly being TRBD1 (5 bases). The CDR3 spans 15 residues. Germline CDR1 is MDHEN and CDR2 is SYDVKM. Trimming left V 7 bases short and J 3 bases short, with 15 bases between.

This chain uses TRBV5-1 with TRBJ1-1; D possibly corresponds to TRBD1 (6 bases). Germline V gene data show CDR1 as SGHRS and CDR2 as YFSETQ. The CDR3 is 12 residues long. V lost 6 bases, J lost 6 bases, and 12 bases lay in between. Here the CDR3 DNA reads TGCGCCAGCACGGACAGTTTGGCTGAAGCTTTCTTT. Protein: CASTDSLAEAFF. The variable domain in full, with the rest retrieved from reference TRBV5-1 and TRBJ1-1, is KAGVTQTPRYLIKTRGQQVTLSCSPISGHRSVSWYQQTPGQGLQFLFEYFSETQRNKGNFPGRFSGRQFSNSRSEMNVSTLELGDSALYLCASTDSLAEAFFGQGTRLTVV.

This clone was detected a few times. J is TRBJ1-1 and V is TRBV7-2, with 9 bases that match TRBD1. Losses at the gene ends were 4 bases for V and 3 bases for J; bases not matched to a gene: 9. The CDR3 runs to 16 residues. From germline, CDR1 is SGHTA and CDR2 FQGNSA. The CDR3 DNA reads TGTGCCAGCAGCTCGAGTGGGACAGGGTCGTACACTGAAGCTTTCTTT. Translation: CASSSSGTGSYTEAFF.